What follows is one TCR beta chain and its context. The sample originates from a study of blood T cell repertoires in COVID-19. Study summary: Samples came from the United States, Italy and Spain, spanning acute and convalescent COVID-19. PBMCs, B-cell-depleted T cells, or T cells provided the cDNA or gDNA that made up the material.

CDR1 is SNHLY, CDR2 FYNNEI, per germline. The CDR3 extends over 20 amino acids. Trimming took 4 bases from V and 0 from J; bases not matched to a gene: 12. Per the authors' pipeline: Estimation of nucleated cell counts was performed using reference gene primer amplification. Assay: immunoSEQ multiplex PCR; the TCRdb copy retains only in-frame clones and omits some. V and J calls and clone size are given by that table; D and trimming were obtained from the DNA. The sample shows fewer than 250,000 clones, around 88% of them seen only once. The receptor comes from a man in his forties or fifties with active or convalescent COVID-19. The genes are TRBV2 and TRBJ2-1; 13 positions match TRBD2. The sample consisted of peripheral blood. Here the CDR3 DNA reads TGTGCCAGCAGTGGTCCCGGGACTAGCGGGACACGTAGCTCCTACAATGAGCAGTTCTTC. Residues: CASSGPGTSGTRSSYNEQFF. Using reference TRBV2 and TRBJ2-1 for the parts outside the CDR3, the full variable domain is EPEVTQTPSHQVTQMGQEVILRCVPISNHLYFYWYRQILGQKVEFLVSFYNNEISEKSEIFDDQFSVERPDGSNFTLKIRSTKLEDSAMYFCASSGPGTSGTRSSYNEQFFGPGTRLTVL.